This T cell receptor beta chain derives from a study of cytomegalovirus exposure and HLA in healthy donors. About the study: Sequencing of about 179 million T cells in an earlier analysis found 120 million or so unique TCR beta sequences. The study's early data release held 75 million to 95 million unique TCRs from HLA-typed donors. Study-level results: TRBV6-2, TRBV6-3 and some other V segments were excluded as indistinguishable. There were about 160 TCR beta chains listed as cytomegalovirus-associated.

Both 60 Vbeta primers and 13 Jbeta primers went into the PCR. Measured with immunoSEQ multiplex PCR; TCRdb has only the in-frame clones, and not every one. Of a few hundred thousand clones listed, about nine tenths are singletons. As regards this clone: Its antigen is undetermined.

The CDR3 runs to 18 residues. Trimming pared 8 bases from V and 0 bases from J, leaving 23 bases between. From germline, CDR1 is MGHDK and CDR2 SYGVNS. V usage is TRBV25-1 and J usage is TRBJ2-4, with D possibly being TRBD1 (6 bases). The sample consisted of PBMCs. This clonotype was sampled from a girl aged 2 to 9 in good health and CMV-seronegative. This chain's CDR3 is CASYPKQGSTLAKNIQYF. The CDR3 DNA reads TGTGCCAGCTATCCCAAACAGGGATCTACTCTAGCCAAAAACATTCAGTACTTC. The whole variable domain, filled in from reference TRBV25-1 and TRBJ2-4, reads EADIYQTPRYLVIGTGKKITLECSQTMGHDKMYWYQQDPGMELHLIHYSYGVNSTEKGDLSSESTVSRIRTEHFPLTLESARPSHTSQYLCASYPKQGSTLAKNIQYFGAGTRLSVL.